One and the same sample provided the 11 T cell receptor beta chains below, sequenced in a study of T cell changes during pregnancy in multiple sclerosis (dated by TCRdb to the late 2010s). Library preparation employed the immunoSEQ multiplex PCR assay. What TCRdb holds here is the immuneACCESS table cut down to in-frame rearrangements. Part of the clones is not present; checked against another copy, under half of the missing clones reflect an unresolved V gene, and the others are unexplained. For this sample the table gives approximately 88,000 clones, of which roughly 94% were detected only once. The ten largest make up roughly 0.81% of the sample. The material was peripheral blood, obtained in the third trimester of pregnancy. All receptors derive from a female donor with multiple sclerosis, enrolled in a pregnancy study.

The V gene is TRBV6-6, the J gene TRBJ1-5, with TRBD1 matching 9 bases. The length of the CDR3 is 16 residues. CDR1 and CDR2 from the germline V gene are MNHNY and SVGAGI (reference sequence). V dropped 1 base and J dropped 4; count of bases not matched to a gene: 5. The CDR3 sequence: CASSYLTGTGNQPQHF. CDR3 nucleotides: TGTGCCAGCAGTTACTTGACCGGGACAGGGAATCAGCCCCAGCATTTT.

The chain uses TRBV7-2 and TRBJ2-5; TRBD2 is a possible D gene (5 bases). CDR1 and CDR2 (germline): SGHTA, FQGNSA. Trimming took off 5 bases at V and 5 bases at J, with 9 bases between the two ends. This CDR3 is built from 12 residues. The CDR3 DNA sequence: TGTGCCAGCAGCCCCAGAGGGGAGACCCAGTACTTC. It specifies CASSPRGETQYF.

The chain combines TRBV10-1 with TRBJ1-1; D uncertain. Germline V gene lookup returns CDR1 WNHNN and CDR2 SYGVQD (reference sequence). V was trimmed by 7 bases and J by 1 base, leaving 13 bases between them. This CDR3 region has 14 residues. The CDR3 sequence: CASTPGRTNTEAFF. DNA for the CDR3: TGCGCCAGCACCCCGGGGAGGACGAACACTGAAGCTTTCTTT.

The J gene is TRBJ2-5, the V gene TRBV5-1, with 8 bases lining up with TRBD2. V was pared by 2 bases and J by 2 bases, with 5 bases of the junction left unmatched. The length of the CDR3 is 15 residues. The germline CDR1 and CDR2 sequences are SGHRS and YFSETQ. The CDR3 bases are TGCGCCAGCAGCTTAGGACTAGCCGGGCAAGAGACCCAGTACTTC. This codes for CASSLGLAGQETQYF.

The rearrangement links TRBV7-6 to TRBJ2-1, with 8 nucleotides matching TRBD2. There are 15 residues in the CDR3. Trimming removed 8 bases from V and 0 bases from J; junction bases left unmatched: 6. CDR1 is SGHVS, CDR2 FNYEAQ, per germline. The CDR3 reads CASGSGRRSYNEQFF. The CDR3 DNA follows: TGTGCCAGCGGGAGCGGGAGACGCTCCTACAATGAGCAGTTCTTC.

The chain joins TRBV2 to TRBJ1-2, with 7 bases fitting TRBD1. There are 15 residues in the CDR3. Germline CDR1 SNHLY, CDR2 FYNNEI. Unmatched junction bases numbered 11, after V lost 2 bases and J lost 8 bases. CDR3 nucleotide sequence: TGTGCCAGCAGTGAATTGGTCAGGGGGAAGGGAGGCTACACCTTC. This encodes CASSELVRGKGGYTF.

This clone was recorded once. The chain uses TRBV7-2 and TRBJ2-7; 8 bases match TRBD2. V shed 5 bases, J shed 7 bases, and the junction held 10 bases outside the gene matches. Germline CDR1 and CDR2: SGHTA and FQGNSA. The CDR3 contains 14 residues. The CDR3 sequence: CASSRSGNPGEQYF. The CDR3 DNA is TGTGCCAGCAGCCGTAGCGGGAACCCGGGGGAGCAGTACTTC.

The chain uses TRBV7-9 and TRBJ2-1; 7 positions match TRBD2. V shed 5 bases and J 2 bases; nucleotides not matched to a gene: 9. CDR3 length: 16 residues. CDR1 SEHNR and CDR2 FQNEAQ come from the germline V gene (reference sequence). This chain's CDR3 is CASSDLSGYTYNEQFF. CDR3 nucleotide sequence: TGTGCCAGCAGCGACCTTAGCGGGTATACCTACAATGAGCAGTTCTTC.

This CDR3 reads CASSFSGRARTGELFF. CDR3 nucleotides: TGTGCCAGCAGCTTTAGCGGGAGGGCGCGGACCGGGGAGCTGTTTTTT. The rearrangement joins TRBV5-6 to TRBJ2-2; TRBD2 aligns across 11 bases. CDR3 size: 16 residues. Germline V gene data show CDR1 as SGHDT and CDR2 as YYEEEE. Unmatched junction bases numbered 5, after V lost 2 bases and J lost 5 bases. The full variable domain, in which reference TRBV5-6 and TRBJ2-2 provide the parts outside the CDR3, is DAGVTQSPTHLIKTRGQQVTLRCSPKSGHDTVSWYQQALGQGPQFIFQYYEEEERQRGNFPDRFSGHQFPNYSSELNVNALLLGDSALYLCASSFSGRARTGELFFGEGSRLTVL.

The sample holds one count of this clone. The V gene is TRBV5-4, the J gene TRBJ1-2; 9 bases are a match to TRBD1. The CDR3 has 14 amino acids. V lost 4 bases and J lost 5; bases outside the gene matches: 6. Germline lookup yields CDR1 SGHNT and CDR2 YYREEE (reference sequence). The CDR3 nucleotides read TGTGCCAGCAGCCGGGACAGGGAGGGGTATGGCTACACCTTC. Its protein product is CASSRDREGYGYTF.

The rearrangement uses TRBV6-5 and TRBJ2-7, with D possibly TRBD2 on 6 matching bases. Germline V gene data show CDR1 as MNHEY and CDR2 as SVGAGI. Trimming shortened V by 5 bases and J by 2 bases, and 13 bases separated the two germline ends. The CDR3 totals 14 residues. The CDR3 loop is CASSPPGAPYEQYF. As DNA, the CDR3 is TGTGCCAGCAGTCCCCCGGGAGCACCCTACGAGCAGTACTTC.